Listed below are T cell receptor beta chains from one sample, sequenced in a study of post-analysis software for immune sequencing data. TCRdb analysed the PCR reads with MiXCR anew, one entry per CDR3 protein. This table has 700,000 to 900,000 distinct CDR3 sequences, roughly 46% appearing once. Sequencing used blood. These receptors all come from a girl aged 5 to 17 with multiple sclerosis. Each CDR3 is given with its conserved first and last residue. D genes are given only for firm matches. A clone size is listed for some rows: how often the clone was seen (once, few, many), or a class if it is expanded.

>few|TRBD1|TRBV9
CASSQDPGQIVNEQFF
>-|-|TRBV20-1
CSARVPGAPNEQFF
>-|TRBD1|TRBV19
CASTRRGQAASEGGYTF
>-|TRBD2|TRBV5-1
CASSLALAGVGTENEQFF
>-|TRBD1|TRBV9
CASSARDSKFVDSDYNEQFF
>few|-|TRBV5-1
CASSLEPTGNTEAFF
>-|TRBD1|TRBV7-9
CASRGGTGIFYEQYF
>few|-|TRBV25-1
CASSEDASGGDGYTF
>-|-|TRBV29-1
CSGRGFYNEGFF
>-|TRBD1|TRBV6-1
CASSRDRGLRPEAFF
>-|TRBD2|TRBV20-1
CSARDPLAGGPYNEQFF
>few|TRBD1|TRBV7-9
CASSRPDRADYGYTF
>few|-|TRBV7-6
CASSSTRDSYNEQYF
>few|TRBD2|TRBV20-1
CSADSGRAWGEQYF
>few|-|TRBV5-4
CASSRQVYDTEAFF
>-|TRBD2|TRBV20-1
CSALGGLAGGNEQFF
>-|-|TRBV7-9
CASSFGQYSYEQYF
>-|-|TRBV30
CAWSVGTGGYTF
>-|TRBD2|TRBV12-5
CASGLEGLAGGGNEQFF
>few|-|TRBV7-3
CASSPTGYTVGADTQYF
>-|TRBD2|TRBV11-2
CASQGLAETSNTQYF
>few|-|TRBV5-1
CASSLEAGEIDEQFF
>-|-|TRBV9
CASSRSGRWETQYF
>-|-|TRBV2
CASRGPPAETQYF
>-|-|TRBV5-5
CASSLEHVGRAGQFF
>-|TRBD1|TRBV6-5
CASSYGQDSDGYTF
>few|-|TRBV7-2
CASSLRDGFAPLNYGYTF
>-|-|TRBV12-3/TRBV12-4
CASSPREPPYGYTF
>-|-|TRBV3-1
CASSQDLVRQYNEQFF
>-|-|TRBV9
CASSVSPWERNYGYTF
>many|TRBD2|TRBV20-1
CSARISGRPNTQYF
>-|-|TRBV4-3
CASSPTTAPEGDTQYF
>-|-|TRBV7-8
CASSSGVGGPSDTQYF
>-|-|TRBV5-5
CASSFGQLLSYKQYF
>few|TRBD2|TRBV6-6
CASSLAGVVQETQYF
>once|TRBD1|TRBV9
CASNQRQGAGNTIYF
>few|-|TRBV20-1
CSARDSGDLYEQYF
>few|TRBD1|TRBV7-2
CASSPGDRFRSGELFF
>-|TRBD1|TRBV6-5
CASSSPGQGRNEQYF
>-|TRBD2|TRBV7-9
CAWPMAGGDYNEQFF
>-|TRBD1|TRBV20-1
CSYRDREFGYTF
>-|TRBD1|TRBV3-1
CASSQAGTGDQPQHF
>-|TRBD2|TRBV10-3
CAIRIEGLAEKYNEQFF
>few|-|TRBV27
CASSLRNGANEKLFF
>-|-|TRBV28
CATRGDSGNTIYF
>once|-|TRBV5-1
CASSLVGHPNNYEQYF
>-|-|TRBV10-3
CAAQPQDTSYEQYF
>many|TRBD1|TRBV4-1
CASSSGTGYEQYF
>-|-|TRBV29-1
CSARDHGGNEKLFF
>-|-|TRBV20-1
CSAYGTYLNFPYEQYF
>-|-|TRBV20-1
CSARPQRATYQETQYF
>once|-|TRBV11-2
CASSYRGSRGGIYEQYF
>-|-|TRBV20-1
CSARGRGAVYGYTF
>-|-|TRBV7-9
CASSLVFPETQYF